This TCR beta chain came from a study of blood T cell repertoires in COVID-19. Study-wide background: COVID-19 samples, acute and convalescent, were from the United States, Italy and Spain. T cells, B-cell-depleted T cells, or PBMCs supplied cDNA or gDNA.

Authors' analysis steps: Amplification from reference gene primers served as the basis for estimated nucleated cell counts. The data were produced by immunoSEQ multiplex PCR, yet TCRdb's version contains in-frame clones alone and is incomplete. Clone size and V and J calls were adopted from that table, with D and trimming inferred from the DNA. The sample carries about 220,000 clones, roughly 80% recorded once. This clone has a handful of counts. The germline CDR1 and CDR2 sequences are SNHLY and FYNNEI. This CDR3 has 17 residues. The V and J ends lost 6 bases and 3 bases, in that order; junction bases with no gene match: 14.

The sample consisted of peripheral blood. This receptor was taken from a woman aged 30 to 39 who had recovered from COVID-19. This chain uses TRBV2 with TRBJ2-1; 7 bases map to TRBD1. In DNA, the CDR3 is TGTGCCAGCAGGCCCCTTCTTGTGGGACAGTTCTACAATGAGCAGTTCTTC. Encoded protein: CASRPLLVGQFYNEQFF.